Included here is one TCR beta chain sequence, with context. Its antigen has not been determined. Per-base quality was not reported, and no clone a single base away is much larger than it. Library preparation employed the immunoSEQ multiplex PCR assay. For the multiplex PCR, a mixture combining 60 forward primers for TCR Vbeta segments and 13 reverse primers for TCR Jbeta segments was used. The CDR3 region of rearranged TCR beta genes was amplified from genomic DNA with a multiplex PCR assay. The amplified TCR beta libraries were sequenced on the Illumina HiSeq System as 87-base-pair reads. As for how the authors treated the data: A later analysis counted tens of millions of unique TCR beta chains across the 670 or so repertoires, and 9 million to 14 million of these chains were shared by at least two donors. A nearest-neighbor algorithm error-corrected the raw reads and collapsed the reads into unique sequences, merging closely related sequences to remove PCR and sequencing errors. CDR3 sequences were aligned to IMGT reference sequences to assign V, D and J gene segments. For a sequence to be retained, at least a six-nucleotide match to both a V gene segment and a J gene segment was required. Rearrangements were classified as productive when the CDR3 lacked stop codons and remained in frame with V and J, and all other rearrangements were classified as non-productive. CDR3 was defined according to IMGT convention as the region running from the second conserved V-encoded cysteine to the conserved J-encoded phenylalanine. The earlier analysis of 587 of the donors excluded sequences that lacked an unambiguous match to a single V gene segment. An earlier analysis of several hundred of the donors called V segments functional above 56.7% productive rearrangements and segregating when the between-donor standard deviation exceeded 5%. A statistical classification framework was built for diagnosing cytomegalovirus status from the catalog of TCR beta chain sequences. In a later analysis, V and J genes were assigned by comparing TCR nucleotide sequences against IMGT/GENE-DB human TR gene sequences. The TCRdist pipeline was used in a later analysis to assign CDR3 sequences and most-parsimonious VDJ recombination scenarios. In a later analysis, each TCR beta chain was defined by its CDR3 amino acid sequence together with its V-gene family, and reads without a unique V-gene family were excluded. In a later analysis, several hundred highly shared, low-generation-probability nucleotide sequences were removed to address suspected cross-contamination and a sequencing artifact. In a later analysis, a clonal expansion index was calculated for each public chain from normalized within-repertoire ranks of inferred template counts. Generation probabilities in a later analysis came from a VDJ recombination model fitted to out-of-frame rearrangements, and those results were checked against IGoR. Hypergeometric tests were used in a later analysis to score TCR-TCR, TCR-HLA and TCR-CMV co-occurrence, with a repertoire-size bias correction applied to the TCR pairs. A later analysis estimated false discovery rates by permuting HLA or CMV assignments 20 times. A later analysis grouped co-occurring TCRs with DBSCAN, adding TCRdist sequence similarity when clustering within HLA-allele-positive subsets. For co-occurrence clustering, repertoires with fewer than 30,000 or more than 120,000 public chains were excluded, along with five or six repertoires with anomalous nucleotide sharing. Not all clones reach the TCRdb copy of this immuneACCESS table, which keeps in-frame sequences only. Checked studies attribute under half of the gap to unresolved V genes and leave the rest unexplained. V, J and clone size reflect that table, while D and trimming were determined from the DNA. The sample yields more than 100,000 clones; around 74% were counted once. The top ten clones comprise roughly 31% of the sample.

This specimen belongs to a study of cytomegalovirus exposure and HLA in healthy donors (dated by TCRdb to between 2016 and 2019). Broadly, across the study: According to an earlier analysis of around 600 of the donors, some 180 million T cells yielded 120 million or so unique TCR beta sequences and about 280 Gb of sequence data. About 320 gigabases of sequencing data and 78 million or so unique TCR sequences were included in an early release covering roughly 600 HLA-typed donors. Of the roughly 420 genotyped donors, 75% to 85% were placed in the genetic ancestry cluster associated with self-reported Caucasian donors. The study was designed to test whether signatures of past pathogen exposure could be identified by cataloging public T cell receptors. Using immunosequencing, the study profiled T cell repertoires from about 650 subjects and related those repertoires to cytomegalovirus serostatus. Along with the approximately 670-subject first cohort, a separate validation cohort of around 110 different subjects was used. To predict cytomegalovirus infection status, the study brought together high-throughput TCR immunosequencing, statistical association of individual TCRs with disease status, and machine learning. A later analysis re-analyzed previously published TCR beta repertoires from about 730 donors and added high-resolution HLA genotyping to study TCR occurrence patterns. The later analysis used no new phenotypic data to find candidate immune exposures, relying instead on TCR beta sequences and their occurrence across donors. In an earlier analysis of 587 of the donors, high-throughput TCR beta sequencing was used to judge whether each TCR beta V gene segment behaved as functional or pseudogenic. Alongside the repertoire data, information on donor age, sex, ethnicity and CMV serostatus was compiled. Genome-wide SNP genotypes for about 60% of the roughly 670 donors were used in a later genetic analysis, which treated that subset as a discovery cohort. All discovery cohort repertoires had been generated on a single sequencing platform. HLA typing covered class I and class II loci at four-digit resolution. The number of donors typed differed by locus, with about 620-630 for A, B, C, DRB1 and DQB1, around 500 for DQA1, 600 to 610 for DPA1, and over 400 for DPB1. Several DR-DQ haplotypes were handled as single units for association and clustering, since linkage in the cohort was strong. Among around 400 genotyped donors of the cohort, an average of around 250,000 unique TCR beta nucleotide sequences was sequenced per donor, of which roughly 17% were non-productive.

Overall study outcomes, separate from this receptor: Only TCR beta chains were sequenced in this cohort, and the absence of alpha or paired-chain data limited detectable features. The authors suggested that the approach could potentially be extended to other disease states and immunological phenotypes. Most CMV-associated TCR beta chains appeared to be HLA-restricted in a later analysis, and the HLA associations seemed to be driven largely by CMV exposure. Linkage disequilibrium might explain the correlated functional status among segregating V segments, but an unknown experimental factor could not be excluded. In an earlier analysis of approximately 600 of the donors, most TCR beta V segments were observed in productive rearrangements about 87% or about 30% of the time, broadly matching IMGT annotations. In the study, around 160 TCR beta chains were listed as associated with cytomegalovirus. For the cohort, immune exposure information was limited to CMV serostatus. In a later analysis, several top co-occurrence clusters were reported to appear linked to parvovirus B19, influenza, CMV and Epstein-Barr virus. According to a later genetic analysis, donors in an Asian-associated ancestry cluster had fewer N-insertions in productive TCRs than the approximately 650-donor mean. Because HLA typing was unavailable for some donors at each locus, only the typed subset was used in association tests. In a later analysis, the rate of TCR association differed among HLA loci, with DRB1 alleles having the most associated TCRs and HLA-C alleles having the fewest. In a later genetic analysis, a missense DCLRE1C variant was associated with V-gene and J-gene trimming of TCR beta chains, and the association was replicated in an independent cohort. A cluster of highly shared sequence variants was judged likely to represent a technical artifact of the sequencing pipeline. Sequencing depth was assumed to be roughly uniform across donors in the presence/absence analyses, though that assumption may not hold. A further reported finding was that TCR beta sequences accurately predicted the HLA-A and HLA-B alleles for most subjects in the first cohort. The earlier analysis of 587 of the donors excluded some 15 rarely observed V segments, including chromosome 9 orphons, because counts were too low. Some IMGT-functional V segments, including TRBV6-2 and TRBV6-3, could not be told apart with the 87-base-pair reads, so those segments were excluded. The classifier was reported to diagnose cytomegalovirus status with high specificity and sensitivity in both the original and validation cohorts. Specific HLA alleles were associated with 15,000 to 20,000 TCR beta sequences at a false discovery rate of 0.05 in a later analysis. While some public TCRs were present in many individuals, most TCR sequences turned up only very rarely across donors. In a later analysis, HLA-associated TCR beta chains were found to be more clonally expanded and to have lower generation probabilities than equally common non-associated chains. In vitro tests confirmed that three of the cytomegalovirus-associated TCR beta chains recognize cytomegalovirus antigens. When HLA alleles, especially DR and DQ, strongly co-occurred, TCR associations were difficult to assign to individual alleles.

The CDR3 measures 14 amino acids from cysteine to phenylalanine. The DNA shown is the 42-base CDR3, in frame from base 1. V ends up 3 bases short and J 2 bases short, with an unmatched junction base count of 5. From the germline V gene, CDR1 is SGHRS and CDR2 is YFSETQ. The cohort consisted of approximately 690 healthy bone marrow donors. At the time of sampling, every cohort member was nominally healthy, though immune exposures that went unrecorded were likely present. The donor tested CMV seropositive, placing the donor among the 290 or so seropositive members of the cohort. A peripheral blood sample was provided by each donor, and peripheral blood mononuclear cells were used for TCR beta sequencing. Genomic DNA was extracted from the blood cell samples with the Qiagen DNeasy Blood Extraction Kit.

Input material: PBMCs. The V and J genes are TRBV5-1 and TRBJ2-7, with TRBD2 identical over 7 junction bases. This receptor was identified in a man aged 55 to 70 in good health and CMV-seropositive. The DNA reads as follows: TGCGCCAGCAGCTGGGGGAGGGACCCCTACGAGCAGTACTTC. Translated, this is CASSWGRDPYEQYF.